The rows below give T cell receptor beta chains drawn from one sample of a study of CD8 T cells in ankylosing spondylitis. Each CDR3 protein is one row after TCRdb ran MiXCR on the 5' RACE reads. Here the sample spans more than 500,000 distinct CDR3 sequences, 5.3% being singletons. Specimen: blood, either unsorted or a sorted T cell fraction (not recorded which). The receptors derive from a male donor with ankylosing spondylitis. The CDR3 runs from the conserved cysteine through the conserved F or W. Fields, in order: V gene, J gene, D gene, clone size, CDR3 DNA, CDR3 protein. D genes are given only for firm matches. Clone size is shown for a subset of rows, as once, few, many or a class of expanded clone.

>TRBV18|TRBJ2-3|TRBD1|few
TGTGCCAGCTCACCACGGGACAGCTTCCCCGCAGATACGCAGTATTTT
CASSPRDSFPADTQYF
>TRBV28|TRBJ2-6|TRBD1|few
TGTGCCAGCAGTTTCCCCGGGACAGGGTCCAACGTCCTGACTTTC
CASSFPGTGSNVLTF
>TRBV20-1|TRBJ1-5|TRBD1|many
TGCAGTGCAAGCCCACAGGGGGGCAATCAGCCCCAGCATTTT
CSASPQGGNQPQHF
>TRBV11-2|TRBJ2-1|NA|many
TGTGCCAGCAGCTTACTTGGGGACTACAATGAGCAGTTCTTC
CASSLLGDYNEQFF
>TRBV20-1|TRBJ2-3|TRBD2|many
TGCAGTGCCACACCAGGGACTAGCGCCAGCACAGATACGCAGTATTTT
CSATPGTSASTDTQYF
>TRBV20-1|TRBJ1-1|NA|many
TGCAGTGCTAGAGATTACAGGGCCGACACTGAAGCTTTCTTT
CSARDYRADTEAFF
>TRBV6-5|TRBJ1-1|TRBD1|many
TGTGCCAGCAGTTACACGGGACAGGTGAGGGAAGCTTTCTTT
CASSYTGQVREAFF
>TRBV2|TRBJ1-1|NA|many
TGTGCCAGTAAGGGGGAGGTGGGCACTGAAGCTTTCTTT
CASKGEVGTEAFF
>TRBV5-1|TRBJ2-2|TRBD1|many
TGCGCCAGCAGAATTGACAGGGGGACATCCGGGGAGCTGTTTTTT
CASRIDRGTSGELFF
>TRBV4-3|TRBJ2-1|NA|many
TGCGCCAGCAGCCAAGCTGGGACTGCCCACAATGAGCAGTTCTTC
CASSQAGTAHNEQFF
>TRBV28|TRBJ2-7|TRBD1|many
TGTGCCAGCAGTTATCCCCTTCAGGGGGCGGTCGAGCAGTACTTC
CASSYPLQGAVEQYF
>TRBV9|TRBJ2-1|TRBD2|many
TGTGCCAGCAGCTCCCGACTAGCGGGGCCCCGTCGCTCCTACAATGAGCAGTTCTTC
CASSSRLAGPRRSYNEQFF
>TRBV6-5|TRBJ1-1|NA|many
TGTGCCAGCAGTTACTCGAAGCGGAACACTGAAGCTTTCTTT
CASSYSKRNTEAFF
>TRBV6-5|TRBJ2-3|TRBD1|NA
TGTGCCAGCAGTTACGACAGGGACCCCGATACGCAGTATTTT
CASSYDRDPDTQYF
>TRBV11-2|TRBJ2-7|TRBD1|many
TGTGCCAGCAGCTCTCCGGGACAGGGGATTTACGAGCAGTACTTC
CASSSPGQGIYEQYF
>TRBV7-2|TRBJ2-3|NA|few
TGTGCCAGCAGCCCAACGATATGGGATACGCAGTATTTT
CASSPTIWDTQYF
>TRBV28|TRBJ2-7|NA|few
TGTGCCGGAATGGACCGGGGGAACTACGAGCAGTACTTC
CAGMDRGNYEQYF
>TRBV20-1|TRBJ2-5|NA|many
TGCAGTGCTAGATTCAGGGGATCGGAGACCCAGTACTTC
CSARFRGSETQYF
>TRBV7-2|TRBJ2-1|TRBD2|many
TGTGCCAGCAGCTTAGTTAGCCTAGCGGCCTACAATGAGCAGTTCTTC
CASSLVSLAAYNEQFF
>TRBV29-1|TRBJ1-1|NA|many
TGCAGCGTTGATCGGCGTCTAAGCACTGAAGCTTTCTTT
CSVDRRLSTEAFF
>TRBV10-3|TRBJ2-2|TRBD2|many
TGTGCCATCACAACTAGCGGGAGGGCCGGCGGGGAGCTGTTTTTT
CAITTSGRAGGELFF
>TRBV7-6|TRBJ2-3|TRBD2|few
TGTGCCAGCAGCTTAGAGTCTAGCGGGGGCCCAGATTCCACAGATACGCAGTATTTT
CASSLESSGGPDSTDTQYF
>TRBV3-1|TRBJ2-6|NA|NA
TGTGCCAGCAGCCAACTTCTTGGGGCAGGGGGGAATTCTGGGGCCAACGTCCTGACTTTC
CASSQLLGAGGNSGANVLTF
>TRBV25-1|TRBJ2-7|NA|many
TGTGCCAGCAGCCCCGAGGGCAGCTCCCGCTACGAGCAGTACTTC
CASSPEGSSRYEQYF
>TRBV10-3|TRBJ2-1|TRBD1|many
TGTGCCATCAGGACCCGGGACAGGGTGAGCGAGCAGTTCTTC
CAIRTRDRVSEQFF
>TRBV7-2|TRBJ2-7|TRBD2|few
TGTGCCAGCAGCCCCCGCTCTAGCGGGAGGGCCTACGAGCAGTACTTC
CASSPRSSGRAYEQYF
>TRBV6-5|TRBJ2-7|TRBD1|NA
TGTGCCAGCAGTTACTCTTGGACAGGGATAACCTACGAGCAGTACTTC
CASSYSWTGITYEQYF
>TRBV7-9|TRBJ1-1|NA|many
TGTGCCAGCGACGCGGGCATAGTACTTGGGTCTGAAGCTTTCTTT
CASDAGIVLGSEAFF
>TRBV29-1|TRBJ1-1|NA|many
TGCAGCGTTACCACCCGGGCGAACACTGAAGCTTTCTTT
CSVTTRANTEAFF
>TRBV24-1|TRBJ2-2|TRBD2|many
TGTGCCACCAGTGACTCGACTAGCGCGAACACCGGGGAGCTGTTTTTT
CATSDSTSANTGELFF
>TRBV28|TRBJ2-3|NA|many
TGTGCCAGCAGTTTATCATTCGGGGTTGGGGGCACAGATACGCAGTATTTT
CASSLSFGVGGTDTQYF
>TRBV12-3/TRBV12-4|TRBJ2-1|NA|many
TGTGCCAGCAGTCATGGACGGCGCATATACAATGAGCAGTTCTTC
CASSHGRRIYNEQFF
>TRBV5-5|TRBJ2-5|TRBD2|many
TGTGCCAGCAGCCGCGGGAGACAGCCCCAAGAGACCCAGTACTTC
CASSRGRQPQETQYF
>TRBV29-1|TRBJ1-5|NA|NA
TGCAGCGGCAAGGGACTAGCGGGCACAGATACGCAGCATTTT
CSGKGLAGTDTQHF
>TRBV7-9|TRBJ2-1|TRBD2|many
TGTGCCAGCAGCTTATGGACTAGCGGGGAGCATGAGCAGTTCTTC
CASSLWTSGEHEQFF
>TRBV20-1|TRBJ1-1|NA|many
TGCAGTGCTAAGTCCCCAGGGAACACTGAAGCTTTCTTT
CSAKSPGNTEAFF
>TRBV7-9|TRBJ1-1|NA|many
TGTGCCAGCAGCTTAAAGGCAGGGGACACTGAAGCTTTCTTT
CASSLKAGDTEAFF
>TRBV5-1|TRBJ2-1|NA|many
TGCGCCAGCAGCTCCCAGATCAATGAGCAGTTCTTC
CASSSQINEQFF
>TRBV6-5|TRBJ2-4|NA|many
TGTGCCAGCAGTTACTCCCGGGTTATAGCCAAAAACATTCAGTACTTC
CASSYSRVIAKNIQYF
>TRBV29-1|TRBJ2-6|NA|few
TGCAGCGTCCACTCTGGGGCCAACGTCCTGACTTTC
CSVHSGANVLTF
>TRBV12-3/TRBV12-4|TRBJ2-1|TRBD2|many
TGTGCCAGTGCTCCCGGGACTAGCGGCTACAATGAGCAGTTCTTC
CASAPGTSGYNEQFF
>TRBV5-1|TRBJ1-6|NA|many
TGCGCCAGCAGCGCACAGGGAACCATCAATTCACCCCTCCACTTT
CASSAQGTINSPLHF
>TRBV24-1|TRBJ2-3|TRBD2|many
TGTGCCACCAGTGACTCTTTTAGCGGGAAGACAGATACGCAGTATTTT
CATSDSFSGKTDTQYF
>TRBV7-2|TRBJ2-7|NA|many
TGTGCCAGCAGCCCCGGAAAGGGGGCCTACGAGCAGTACTTC
CASSPGKGAYEQYF
>TRBV7-2|TRBJ2-2|TRBD2|NA
TGTGCCAGCACGCAGCTGGGGGGGATCACCGGGGAGCTGTTTTTT
CASTQLGGITGELFF
>TRBV9|TRBJ1-2|NA|many
TGTGCCAGCAGCGTAGCTACGGGGTATGGCTACACCTTC
CASSVATGYGYTF
>TRBV28|TRBJ2-1|TRBD1|many
TGTGCCAGCAGCTCTCCTAGGGACAGGGGCGGTGAGCAGTTCTTC
CASSSPRDRGGEQFF
>TRBV4-1|TRBJ1-4|TRBD1|many
TGCGCCAGCAGCCAGGCGACAGGGGCTAATGAAAAACTGTTTTTT
CASSQATGANEKLFF
>TRBV5-1|TRBJ2-7|NA|many
TGCGCCAGCAGCTCCCTCGGGAGAGGATTGAACTACGAGCAGTACTTC
CASSSLGRGLNYEQYF
>TRBV27|TRBJ1-5|TRBD1|many
TGTGCCAGCAGCCCAGGGGGGGGCAAACAGCCCCAGCATTTT
CASSPGGGKQPQHF
>TRBV5-1|TRBJ1-1|NA|NA
TGCGCCAGCAGCTTGAATCGGTTGGACACTGAAGCTTTCTTT
CASSLNRLDTEAFF
>TRBV20-1|TRBJ2-7|TRBD1|few
TGCAGTGCTAGAGATCTAGGGACAGGACCATACGAGCAGTACTTC
CSARDLGTGPYEQYF
>TRBV7-9|TRBJ2-1|TRBD1|many
TGTGCCAGCAGCTTAATCGACAGGGGCTACAATGAGCAGTTCTTC
CASSLIDRGYNEQFF
>TRBV3-1|TRBJ2-3|TRBD2|NA
TGTGCCAGCAGCCAAGGACTAGCGGAGGATACGCAGTATTTT
CASSQGLAEDTQYF
>TRBV10-1|TRBJ2-7|NA|many
TGCGCCAGCAGTGAGGGTATTGACTCCTACGAGCAGTACTTC
CASSEGIDSYEQYF
>TRBV20-1|TRBJ2-3|NA|few
TGCAGTGCTAGACTTGTGGATACGCAGTATTTT
CSARLVDTQYF
>TRBV5-1|TRBJ1-6|TRBD1|many
TGCGCCAGCAGCTGGGACAGGGGCGCGTATAATTCACCCCTCCACTTT
CASSWDRGAYNSPLHF
>TRBV7-9|TRBJ2-3|NA|many
TGTGCCAGCAGCGACGCTAGGGATACGCAGTATTTT
CASSDARDTQYF
>TRBV29-1|TRBJ2-3|TRBD2|many
TGCAGCGTTGGTCGGCGGGGGGGCACAGATACGCAGTATTTT
CSVGRRGGTDTQYF